This entry lists 32 T cell receptor beta chains sequenced from one sample in a study of T cells after yellow fever vaccination. TCRdb independently ran MiXCR on the 5' RACE reads; one entry per CDR3 protein. Here the sample spans 550,000 to 750,000 distinct CDR3 sequences, approximately 13% being singletons. The source material was PBMCs, sampled on the day of the yellow fever booster vaccination. The receptors here all came from a man aged 25-40 years who received the YFV17D yellow fever vaccine.

This clonotype has more than one count but fewer than ten. The chain has TRBV7-9 and TRBJ2-1; 8 nucleotides line up with TRBD2. The CDR3 is made up of 17 amino acids. V shed 7 bases, J shed 0 bases, and the junction held 11 bases outside the gene matches. The germline V gene encodes CDR1 SEHNR and CDR2 FQNEAQ (reference sequence). The CDR3 DNA reads as TGTGCCAGCATCACCTCCCGCGGGGGGAGCTCCTACAATGAGCAGTTCTTC. Residues: CASITSRGGSSYNEQFF.

Ten or more counts support this clonotype. The chain recombines TRBV11-2 with TRBJ2-1; maybe TRBD2 (5 bases). Trimming took off 1 base at V and 4 bases at J, with 11 bases between the two ends. The V gene's germline CDR1 is SGHAT and CDR2 FQNNGV. This CDR3 has 15 amino acids. CDR3 protein: CASSLGTGTYNEQFF. CDR3 nucleotide sequence: TGTGCCAGCAGCTTAGGTACGGGAACATACAATGAGCAGTTCTTC.

With regard to this clonotype: Given the absence of the conserved phenylalanine or tryptophan at the CDR3 end, a read error is likely. The DNA is left out, because the CDR3 cannot be placed on it with certainty; the CDR3 is given as TCRdb lists it. V is TRBV6-5 and J is TRBJ2-1; TRBD1 is the table's D call and was not checked against the DNA. With termini counted, the CDR3 has 10 amino acids. Per germline, CDR1 MNHEY and CDR2 SVGAGI. This CDR3 is CAISSGRRLS.

The chain couples TRBV7-6 to TRBJ2-3; 9 bases align to TRBD1. Trimming removed 0 bases from V and 3 bases from J; junction bases left unmatched: 10. The CDR3 consists of 18 residues. The germline V gene encodes CDR1 SGHVS and CDR2 FNYEAQ. CDR3 sequence: CASSLAPPGQGFTDTQYF. CDR3 nucleotides: TGTGCCAGCAGCTTAGCCCCACCCGGACAGGGGTTTACAGATACGCAGTATTTT.

At least ten counts were recorded for this clonotype. This chain links TRBV12-3 or TRBV12-4 with TRBJ2-3, with TRBD2 matching 7 bases. V lost 1 base to trimming and J lost 6 bases; unmatched junction nucleotides: 4. The length of the CDR3 is 14 residues. The CDR3 region has the DNA TGTGCCAGCAGTTTAGTGGGGGGGTCCGATACGCAGTATTTT. Translation gives CASSLVGGSDTQYF.

V usage is TRBV28 and J usage is TRBJ1-1; D call uncertain. Between the trimmed V and J ends, which lost 6 bases and 8 bases, there was a span of 10 bases. The CDR3 has 11 amino acids. Germline assignment: CDR1 MDHEN and CDR2 SYDVKM. CDR3 region: CASRTTLEAFF. The CDR3 coding sequence is TGTGCCAGCAGGACAACGTTAGAAGCTTTCTTT. The whole variable domain, remainder taken from reference TRBV28 and TRBJ1-1, is DVKVTQSSRYLVKRTGEKVFLECVQDMDHENMFWYRQDPGLGLRLIYFSYDVKMKEKGDIPEGYSVSREKKERFSLILESASTNQTSMYLCASRTTLEAFFGQGTRLTVV.

This clonotype was seen a handful of times. The chain couples TRBV4-3 to TRBJ2-5; 12 bases match TRBD2. J was trimmed by 1 base and V by 0 bases; bases with no gene match: 6. Looked up from germline, CDR1 is LGHNA and CDR2 is YSLEER. CDR3 size: 18 residues. The CDR3 loop reads CASSQDSGLAGTQETQYF. The CDR3 DNA is TGCGCCAGCAGCCAAGATTCCGGACTAGCGGGGACCCAAGAGACCCAGTACTTC.

This clonotype showed up just a few times. The gene calls are TRBV9 and TRBJ2-7; D is ambiguous. Trimming stripped 4 bases from V and 2 bases from J, with 13 bases between. Germline V lookup: CDR1 SGDLS, CDR2 YYNGEE. The CDR3 sequence is 14 residues long. DNA of the CDR3: TGTGCCAGCAGCCACCCCCAGCAGCCCTACGAGCAGTACTTC. Protein: CASSHPQQPYEQYF.

This clonotype was found many times. The CDR3 here is CASSGALDSSYEQYF. CDR3 coding DNA: TGTGCCAGCAGCGGGGCCCTGGACAGCTCCTACGAGCAGTACTTC. The V gene is TRBV9, the J gene TRBJ2-7; D perhaps matches TRBD1 (6 bases). Germline V CDR1 and CDR2: SGDLS, YYNGEE. This CDR3 has 15 residues. V was trimmed by 3 bases and J by 0 bases, leaving 13 bases between them.

V gene TRBV7-8 combines with J gene TRBJ2-7; 9 bases agree with TRBD1. This CDR3 region has 17 residues. Germline V gene data show CDR1 as SGHVS and CDR2 as FQNEAQ. Losses at the gene ends were 0 bases for V and 1 base for J; bases not matched to a gene: 7. The chain's CDR3 is CASSLARDRVKSYEQYF. In nucleotides, the CDR3 is TGTGCCAGCAGCTTAGCGCGGGACAGGGTGAAGTCCTACGAGCAGTACTTC.

This clonotype was detected a few times. The chain uses TRBV20-1 and TRBJ2-1, with 13 bases lining up with TRBD2. The CDR3 runs 21 residues. CDR1 is DFQATT, CDR2 SNEGSKA, per germline (reference sequence). The ends lost 7 bases at V and 7 bases at J; junction bases unmatched: 28. The CDR3 bases are TGCAGTGAGCCGGGACTAGCGGGACTAGCCCGCTTAGGAAACAACGAAAATGAGCAGTTCTTC. The encoded protein is CSEPGLAGLARLGNNENEQFF.

The chain employs TRBV9 and TRBJ2-5; the D gene is possibly TRBD2 (6 bases). Germline CDR1 SGDLS, CDR2 YYNGEE. V was trimmed by 0 bases and J by 4 bases, leaving 16 bases between them. The CDR3 covers 16 residues. The CDR3 loop is CASSVASGGSGETQYF. The CDR3 coding sequence is TGTGCCAGCAGCGTAGCTAGTGGAGGGAGCGGAGAGACCCAGTACTTC.

This clonotype showed up many times. The genes are TRBV24-1 and TRBJ2-5, with D tentatively TRBD2 (6 bases). The V gene's germline CDR1 is KGHDR and CDR2 SFDVKD. Trimming pared 0 bases from V and 2 bases from J, leaving 15 bases between. This CDR3 is built from 17 residues. The CDR3 region is CATSDLRGTDLQETQYF. The CDR3 DNA sequence: TGTGCCACCAGTGATTTGCGGGGGACGGATCTGCAAGAGACCCAGTACTTC.

This clonotype was observed a handful of times. V gene TRBV7-8 combines with J gene TRBJ2-2; D is uncertain. V lost 5 bases and J lost 7, with 8 bases in between. The CDR3 has 12 residues. CDR1 and CDR2 from the germline V gene are SGHVS and FQNEAQ. CDR3 coding DNA: TGTGCCAGCAGCCACTTGCTCGGGGAGCTGTTTTTT. Encoded protein: CASSHLLGELFF. Variable domain in full (rest from reference TRBV7-8 and TRBJ2-2): GAGVSQSPRYKVAKRGQDVALRCDPISGHVSLFWYQQALGQGPEFLTYFQNEAQLDKSGLPSDRFFAERPEGSVSTLKIQRTQQEDSAVYLCASSHLLGELFFGEGSRLTVL.

The CDR3 protein is CATSDLGGGRYNEQFF. The CDR3 nucleotides are TGTGCCACCAGTGATTTGGGAGGCGGACGATACAATGAGCAGTTCTTC. V gene TRBV24-1 combines with J gene TRBJ2-1, with D maybe TRBD2 (5 bases). Germline V lookup: CDR1 KGHDR, CDR2 SFDVKD. The germline V and J ends were trimmed by 0 bases and 4 bases, with 12 bases remaining between them. The CDR3 has 16 residues.

In DNA, the CDR3 is TGTGCCAGCACGGAGGGAAACGAGCAGTACTTC. It codes for CASTEGNEQYF. This chain connects TRBV6-6 to TRBJ2-7; TRBD2 is a possible D gene (6 bases). Germline assignment: CDR1 MNHNY and CDR2 SVGAGI (reference sequence). This CDR3 has 11 residues. Trimming shortened V by 7 bases and J by 5 bases, and 9 bases separated the two germline ends.

This clonotype came up a few times. The chain employs TRBV10-3 and TRBJ2-7; maybe TRBD2 (6 bases). The CDR3 runs 16 residues. V lost 2 bases and J lost 0, with 14 bases in between. CDR1 ENHRY and CDR2 SYGVKD come from the germline V gene. The CDR3 sequence is CAISEGGTGSSYEQYF. The DNA for the CDR3 is TGTGCCATCAGTGAGGGGGGGACGGGGAGCTCCTACGAGCAGTACTTC.

CDR3 protein: CASSSEGLAGRSEQFF. CDR3 in DNA: TGTGCCAGCAGCTCTGAGGGACTAGCGGGAAGGAGTGAGCAGTTCTTC. The chain joins TRBV7-8 to TRBJ2-1, with 13 positions matching TRBD2. Germline trimming cut 4 bases from V and 9 bases from J; bases unmatched to any gene: 9. CDR3 length: 16 residues. The V gene's germline CDR1 is SGHVS and CDR2 FQNEAQ.

In this sample, this clonotype turned up a few times. The rearrangement joins TRBV9 to TRBJ2-3; D could derive from TRBD1 or TRBD2 (5 bases each). This CDR3 contains 14 residues. Germline loops: CDR1 SGDLS, CDR2 YYNGEE. V lost 3 bases and J 1 base, leaving 9 bases between the germline ends. The CDR3 loop is CASSAPGRTDTQYF. Here the CDR3 DNA reads TGTGCCAGCAGCGCTCCGGGGCGCACAGATACGCAGTATTTT.

There are a few counts of this clonotype. The rearrangement links TRBV5-1 to TRBJ1-1, with D maybe TRBD1 (5 bases). Germline assignment: CDR1 SGHRS and CDR2 YFSETQ. The CDR3 covers 14 residues. Trimming removed 2 bases at V and 2 bases at J, with 10 bases between. The CDR3 here is CASSLRGENTEAFF. The CDR3 DNA sequence: TGCGCCAGCAGCTTAAGGGGCGAAAACACTGAAGCTTTCTTT.

This clonotype has a handful of counts. V is TRBV2 and J is TRBJ2-2; weak D call: TRBD2 (6 bases). Germline CDR1 reads SNHLY; CDR2 reads FYNNEI. The CDR3 is made up of 15 amino acids. V was trimmed by 5 bases and J by 5 bases, leaving 15 bases between them. CDR3 in DNA: TGTGCCAGCAGTATCAAAGGGGCGGGGACCGGGGAGCTGTTTTTT. Amino acids: CASSIKGAGTGELFF.

This sequence joins TRBV20-1 and TRBJ2-3; 7 bases line up with TRBD2. Germline assignment: CDR1 DFQATT and CDR2 SNEGSKA (reference sequence). The CDR3 contains 16 residues. Germline trimming cut 4 bases from V and 5 bases from J; bases unmatched to any gene: 15. CDR3 DNA: TGCAGTGCTATGGGAGTAGTGGGAGGGCTAATAGATACGCAGTATTTT. Translating it yields CSAMGVVGGLIDTQYF.

This clonotype has more than one count but fewer than ten. This sequence joins TRBV7-9 and TRBJ1-4; 7 nucleotides line up with TRBD1. Per the germline V gene, CDR1 is SEHNR and CDR2 is FQNEAQ (reference sequence). The CDR3 extends over 15 amino acids. Germline trimming cut 5 bases from V and 4 bases from J; bases unmatched to any gene: 7. CDR3 residues: CASSEQGLVNEKLFF. The CDR3 DNA follows: TGTGCCAGCAGCGAACAGGGGCTAGTTAATGAAAAACTGTTTTTT.

This chain connects TRBV20-1 to TRBJ2-7; TRBD2 agrees at 10 bases. CDR3 length: 15 amino acids. Germline values: CDR1 DFQATT, CDR2 SNEGSKA (reference sequence). The V segment lost 6 bases and the J segment 6 bases; nucleotides outside the gene matches: 14. The CDR3 sequence is CSATSGRVGRGEQYF. The CDR3 coding sequence is TGCAGTGCGACTAGCGGGCGGGTAGGGCGTGGCGAGCAGTACTTC.

Ten or more counts support this clonotype. The V call is TRBV6-2 or TRBV6-3, the J call TRBJ2-3; no reliable D call. Trimming pared 5 bases from V and 2 bases from J, leaving 5 bases between. Germline CDR1 is MNHEY and CDR2 is SVGEGT. CDR3 length: 12 amino acids. The CDR3 region has the DNA TGTGCCAGCAGTGCTTTCACAGATACGCAGTATTTT. Amino acid sequence: CASSAFTDTQYF.

This chain joins TRBV6-5 and TRBJ2-3; 7 bases map to TRBD1. The CDR3 is 16 residues long. The V segment lost 2 bases and the J segment 4 bases; nucleotides outside the gene matches: 9. CDR1 and CDR2 from the germline V gene are MNHEY and SVGAGI. This chain's CDR3 is CASSYDPGTVADTQYF. The CDR3 nucleotides read TGTGCCAGCAGTTACGACCCGGGGACAGTCGCAGATACGCAGTATTTT.

The chain uses TRBV18 and TRBJ2-7, with 8 bases lining up with TRBD1. J gave up 3 bases and V 2 bases, and 3 bases lay outside the gene matches. The CDR3 runs to 14 residues. Germline CDR1 is KGHSH and CDR2 is LQKENI. The CDR3 sequence is CASSPIDRGYEQYF. CDR3 nucleotides: TGTGCCAGCTCACCAATAGACAGGGGCTACGAGCAGTACTTC.

This clonotype was observed a few times. This chain connects TRBV10-3 to TRBJ2-7; perhaps D is TRBD1 or TRBD2 (5 bases each). Germline assignment: CDR1 ENHRY and CDR2 SYGVKD. V was trimmed by 4 bases and J by 4 bases, leaving 14 bases between them. The CDR3 sequence is 14 residues long. The CDR3: CAISASGGPYEQYF. DNA of the CDR3: TGTGCCATCAGTGCATCTGGGGGACCTTACGAGCAGTACTTC.

The table lists this clonotype with a few counts. The chain uses TRBV9 and TRBJ2-5; TRBD1 aligns across 8 bases. The CDR3 spans 15 residues. Losses at the gene ends were 0 bases for V and 1 base for J; bases not matched to a gene: 2. Germline V gene lookup returns CDR1 SGDLS and CDR2 YYNGEE. Written as DNA, the CDR3 is TGTGCCAGCAGCGTAGCCAGGGGGCCCCAAGAGACCCAGTACTTC. Encoded protein: CASSVARGPQETQYF.

The chain combines TRBV24-1 with TRBJ2-3; unclear D gene. Deletions cut 2 bases from V and 6 bases from J, with 11 bases between. The CDR3 sequence is 14 residues long. CDR1 and CDR2 from the germline V gene are KGHDR and SFDVKD. The CDR3 loop is CATSDSPLADTQYF. In nucleotides, the CDR3 is TGTGCCACCAGTGATTCCCCACTTGCGGATACGCAGTATTTT.

The chain links TRBV14 to TRBJ2-7; D is perhaps TRBD2 (5 bases). Trimming took 1 base from V and 3 from J, leaving 22 bases between them. The V gene's germline CDR1 is SGHDN and CDR2 FVKESK. The CDR3 is 18 amino acids. Written as DNA, the CDR3 is TGTGCCAGCAGCCAAGGGAGGTCGTGGGCAGAACAGAACTACGAGCAGTACTTC. This encodes CASSQGRSWAEQNYEQYF.

The rearrangement links TRBV29-1 to TRBJ2-2, with a weak D call TRBD2 (7 bases). This CDR3 is 13 amino acids long. The V gene lost 7 bases and the J gene lost 5 bases, with 14 bases spanning the gap. Germline V gene lookup returns CDR1 SQVTM and CDR2 ANQGSEA. The CDR3 coding sequence is TGCAGCGCTGGGCGGGGGCAGACCGGGGAGCTGTTTTTT. Protein sequence: CSAGRGQTGELFF.